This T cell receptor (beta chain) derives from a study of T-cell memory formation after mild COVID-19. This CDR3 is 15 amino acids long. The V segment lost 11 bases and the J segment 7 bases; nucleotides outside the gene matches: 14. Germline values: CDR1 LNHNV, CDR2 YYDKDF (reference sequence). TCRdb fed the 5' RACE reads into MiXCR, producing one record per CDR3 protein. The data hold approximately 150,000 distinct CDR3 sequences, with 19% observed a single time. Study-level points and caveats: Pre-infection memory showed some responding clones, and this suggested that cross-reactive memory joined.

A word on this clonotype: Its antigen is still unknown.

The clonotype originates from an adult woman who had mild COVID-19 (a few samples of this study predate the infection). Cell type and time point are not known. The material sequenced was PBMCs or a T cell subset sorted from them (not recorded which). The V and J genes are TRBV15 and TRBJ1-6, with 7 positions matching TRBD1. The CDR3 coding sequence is TGTGCCTCCCGAAGGGACAGTATAACCAATTCACCCCTCCACTTT. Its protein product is CASRRDSITNSPLHF.